The entry below describes one TCR beta chain. This record belongs to a study of blood T cell repertoires in COVID-19. CDR3 length: 15 amino acids. Per the germline V gene, CDR1 is SEHNR and CDR2 is FQNEAQ (reference sequence). V was clipped by 6 bases and J by 1 base; unmatched bases: 7. Produced via immunoSEQ multiplex PCR; TCRdb's table is partial and in-frame only. Seen here are about 190,000 clones, around 83% observed once, and the top ten hold 3% to 3.5%. Material for sequencing was PBMCs or T cells enriched from blood (not recorded which). The V call is TRBV7-9, the J call TRBJ1-1; 8 bases fit TRBD1. The receptor's source is a woman aged 25-40 years who had been exposed to COVID-19. The CDR3, as DNA: TGTGCCAGCAGGCCTGGACAGGGTGAGAACACTGAAGCTTTCTTT. As protein: CASRPGQGENTEAFF.